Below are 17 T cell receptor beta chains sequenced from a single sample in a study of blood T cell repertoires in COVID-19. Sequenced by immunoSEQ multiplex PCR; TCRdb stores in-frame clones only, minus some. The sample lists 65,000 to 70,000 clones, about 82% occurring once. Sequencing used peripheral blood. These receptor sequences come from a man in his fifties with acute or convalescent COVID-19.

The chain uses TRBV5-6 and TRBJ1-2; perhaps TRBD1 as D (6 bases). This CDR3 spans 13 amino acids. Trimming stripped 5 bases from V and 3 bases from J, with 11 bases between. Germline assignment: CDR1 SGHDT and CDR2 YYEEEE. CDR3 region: CASSRGADYGYTF. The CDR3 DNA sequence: TGTGCCAGCAGTCGGGGGGCTGACTATGGCTACACCTTC. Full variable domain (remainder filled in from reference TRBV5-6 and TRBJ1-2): DAGVTQSPTHLIKTRGQQVTLRCSPKSGHDTVSWYQQALGQGPQFIFQYYEEEERQRGNFPDRFSGHQFPNYSSELNVNALLLGDSALYLCASSRGADYGYTFGSGTRLTVV.

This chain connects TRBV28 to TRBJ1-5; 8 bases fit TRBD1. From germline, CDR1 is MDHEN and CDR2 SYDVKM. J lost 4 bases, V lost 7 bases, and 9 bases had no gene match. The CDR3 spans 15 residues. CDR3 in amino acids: CASTSGGAGNQPQHF. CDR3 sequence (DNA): TGTGCCAGCACCTCAGGGGGCGCAGGGAATCAGCCCCAGCATTTT. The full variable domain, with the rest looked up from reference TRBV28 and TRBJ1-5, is DVKVTQSSRYLVKRTGEKVFLECVQDMDHENMFWYRQDPGLGLRLIYFSYDVKMKEKGDIPEGYSVSREKKERFSLILESASTNQTSMYLCASTSGGAGNQPQHFGDGTRLSIL.

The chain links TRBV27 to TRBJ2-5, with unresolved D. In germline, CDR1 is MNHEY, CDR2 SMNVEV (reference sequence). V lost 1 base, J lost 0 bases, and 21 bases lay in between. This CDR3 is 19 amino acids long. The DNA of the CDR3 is TGTGCCAGCAGTTTATACTTTCCCCCACCCCCTATGTACCAAGAGACCCAGTACTTC. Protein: CASSLYFPPPPMYQETQYF.

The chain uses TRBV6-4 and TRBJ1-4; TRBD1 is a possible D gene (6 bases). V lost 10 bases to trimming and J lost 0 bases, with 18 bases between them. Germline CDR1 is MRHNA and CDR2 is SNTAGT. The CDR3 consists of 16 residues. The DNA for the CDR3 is TGTGCCAAGTGGGGGGGGCGTCGGGCAACTAATGAAAAACTGTTTTTT. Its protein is CAKWGGRRATNEKLFF.

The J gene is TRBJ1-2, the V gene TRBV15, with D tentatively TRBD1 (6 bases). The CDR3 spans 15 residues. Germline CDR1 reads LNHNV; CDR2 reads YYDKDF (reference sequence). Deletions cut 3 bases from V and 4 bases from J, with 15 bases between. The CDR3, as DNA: TGTGCCACCAGCAGGACCCTATCCAGGGGCTATGGCTACACCTTC. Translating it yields CATSRTLSRGYGYTF.

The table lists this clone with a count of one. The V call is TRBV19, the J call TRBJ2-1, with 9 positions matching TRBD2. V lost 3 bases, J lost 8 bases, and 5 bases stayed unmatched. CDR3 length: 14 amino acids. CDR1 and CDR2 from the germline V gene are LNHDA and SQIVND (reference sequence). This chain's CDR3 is CASSIRGGADEQFF. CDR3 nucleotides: TGTGCCAGTAGTATCCGCGGGGGGGCCGATGAGCAGTTCTTC.

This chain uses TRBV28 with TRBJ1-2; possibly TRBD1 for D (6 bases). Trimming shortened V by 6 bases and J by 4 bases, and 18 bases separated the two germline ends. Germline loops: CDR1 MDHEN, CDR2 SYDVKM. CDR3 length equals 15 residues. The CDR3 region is CASSGSGAGGYGYTF. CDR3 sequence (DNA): TGTGCCAGCAGCGGCTCAGGGGCAGGAGGCTATGGCTACACCTTC.

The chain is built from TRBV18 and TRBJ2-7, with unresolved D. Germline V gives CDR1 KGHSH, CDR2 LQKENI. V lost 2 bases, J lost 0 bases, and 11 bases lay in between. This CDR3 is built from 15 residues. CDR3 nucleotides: TGTGCCAGCTCACCAAGCCTCGAGAGCTCCTACGAGCAGTACTTC. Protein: CASSPSLESSYEQYF.

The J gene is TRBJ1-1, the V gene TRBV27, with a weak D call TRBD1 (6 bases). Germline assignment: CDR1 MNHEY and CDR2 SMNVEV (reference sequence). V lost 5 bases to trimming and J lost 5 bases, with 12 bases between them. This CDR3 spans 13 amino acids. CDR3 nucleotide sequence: TGTGCCAGCAGTGCCAACAGGGAAACTGAAGCTTTCTTT. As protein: CASSANRETEAFF.

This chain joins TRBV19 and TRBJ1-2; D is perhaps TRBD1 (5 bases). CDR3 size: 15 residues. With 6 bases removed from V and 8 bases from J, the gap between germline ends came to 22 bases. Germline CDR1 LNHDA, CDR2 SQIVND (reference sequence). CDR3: CASSPLGQGWWGYTF. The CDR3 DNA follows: TGTGCCAGTAGCCCATTGGGGCAGGGCTGGTGGGGCTACACCTTC.

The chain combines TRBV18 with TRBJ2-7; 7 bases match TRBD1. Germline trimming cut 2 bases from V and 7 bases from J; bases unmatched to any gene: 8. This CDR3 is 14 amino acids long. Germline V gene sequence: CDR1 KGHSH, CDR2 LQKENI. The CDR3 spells CASSPGTASGEQYF. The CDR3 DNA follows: TGTGCCAGCTCACCAGGGACAGCGAGTGGGGAGCAGTACTTC.

The CDR3 region has the DNA TGCGCCAGCAGCCTAGGACAGGGAGGTACTGAAGCTTTCTTT. This encodes CASSLGQGGTEAFF. V gene TRBV5-1 combines with J gene TRBJ1-1; 8 positions match TRBD1. V lost 4 bases to trimming and J lost 5 bases; unmatched junction nucleotides: 7. Germline V lookup: CDR1 SGHRS, CDR2 YFSETQ. This CDR3 contains 14 residues. Filled out from reference TRBV5-1 and TRBJ1-1, the complete variable domain reads KAGVTQTPRYLIKTRGQQVTLSCSPISGHRSVSWYQQTPGQGLQFLFEYFSETQRNKGNFPGRFSGRQFSNSRSEMNVSTLELGDSALYLCASSLGQGGTEAFFGQGTRLTVV.

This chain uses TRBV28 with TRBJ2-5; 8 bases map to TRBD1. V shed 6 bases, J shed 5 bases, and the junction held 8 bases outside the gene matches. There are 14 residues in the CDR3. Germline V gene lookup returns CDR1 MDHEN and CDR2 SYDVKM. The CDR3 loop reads CASRPQGAGETQYF. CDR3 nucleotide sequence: TGTGCCAGCAGGCCCCAGGGGGCAGGGGAGACCCAGTACTTC.

The CDR3 protein is CASRGAPLYNEQFF. DNA of the CDR3: TGTGCCAGTAGGGGGGCCCCGCTTTACAATGAGCAGTTCTTC. This rearrangement joins TRBV19 to TRBJ2-1, with D perhaps TRBD1 (6 bases). V was shortened by 6 bases and J by 4 bases, with 13 bases between the two germline ends. CDR3 length: 14 amino acids. Germline-derived CDR1 and CDR2 are LNHDA and SQIVND (reference sequence).

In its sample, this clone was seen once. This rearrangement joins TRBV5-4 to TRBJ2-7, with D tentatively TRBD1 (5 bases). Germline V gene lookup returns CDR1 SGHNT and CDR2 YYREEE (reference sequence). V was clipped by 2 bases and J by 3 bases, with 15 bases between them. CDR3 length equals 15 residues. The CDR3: CASSLGQGIIYEQYF. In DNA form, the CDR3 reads TGTGCCAGCAGCTTAGGCCAGGGAATAATCTACGAGCAGTACTTC.

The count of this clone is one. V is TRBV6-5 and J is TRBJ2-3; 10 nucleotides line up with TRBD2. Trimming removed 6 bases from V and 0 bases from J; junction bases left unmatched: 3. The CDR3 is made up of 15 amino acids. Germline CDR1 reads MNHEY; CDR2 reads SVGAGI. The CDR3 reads CASSLLAGSTDTQYF. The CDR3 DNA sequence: TGTGCCAGCAGCTTACTAGCGGGGAGCACAGATACGCAGTATTTT.

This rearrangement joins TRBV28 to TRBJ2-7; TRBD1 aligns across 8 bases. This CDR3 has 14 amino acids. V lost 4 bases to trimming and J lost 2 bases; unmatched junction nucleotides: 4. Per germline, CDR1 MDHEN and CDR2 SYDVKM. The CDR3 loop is CASSSDRVAYEQYF. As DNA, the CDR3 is TGTGCCAGCAGTTCGGACAGGGTCGCCTACGAGCAGTACTTC.